The present T cell receptor (beta chain) was sequenced within a study of blood T cell repertoires in COVID-19. Study as a whole: From T cells, B-cell-depleted T cells, or PBMCs came the material, which was cDNA or gDNA.

Produced via immunoSEQ multiplex PCR; TCRdb's table is partial and in-frame only. The table has tens of thousands of clones, 84% seen once; the top ten hold 1.6%. The CDR3 is 13 residues long. Trimming took 4 bases from V and 5 from J, leaving 10 bases between them. The germline gives CDR1 LGHNA, CDR2 YNFKEQ. The sequenced sample consisted of peripheral blood. The source of this sequence is a man aged 45-65 years with acute or convalescent COVID-19. The rearrangement links TRBV4-2 to TRBJ2-3; D may be TRBD1 (6 bases). The CDR3 DNA sequence: TGTGCCAGCAGCCTAACAGGGTTAGATACGCAGTATTTT. It specifies CASSLTGLDTQYF.